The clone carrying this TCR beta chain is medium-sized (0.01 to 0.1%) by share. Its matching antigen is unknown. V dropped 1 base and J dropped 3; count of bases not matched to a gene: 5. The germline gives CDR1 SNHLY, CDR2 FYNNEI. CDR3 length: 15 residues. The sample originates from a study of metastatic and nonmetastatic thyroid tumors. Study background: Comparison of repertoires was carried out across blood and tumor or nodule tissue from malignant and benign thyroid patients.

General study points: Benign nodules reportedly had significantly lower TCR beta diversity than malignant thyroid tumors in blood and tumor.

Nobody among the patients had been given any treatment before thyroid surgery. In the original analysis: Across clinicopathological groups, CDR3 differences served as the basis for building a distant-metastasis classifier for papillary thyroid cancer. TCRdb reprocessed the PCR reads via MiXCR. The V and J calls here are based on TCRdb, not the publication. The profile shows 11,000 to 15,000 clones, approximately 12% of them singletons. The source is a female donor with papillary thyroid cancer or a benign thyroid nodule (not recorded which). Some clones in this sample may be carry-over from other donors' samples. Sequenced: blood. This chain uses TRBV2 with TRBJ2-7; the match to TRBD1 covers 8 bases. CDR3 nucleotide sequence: TGTGCCAGCAGTGAAGGGACAGGGTCCCTCTACGAGCAGTACTTC. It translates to CASSEGTGSLYEQYF.